The 20 T cell receptor beta chains below come from one sample, sequenced in a study of blood T cells in healthy people across ages. Primed by a sample-barcoded 5' primer and a J-beta primer mix, a second PCR proceeded for about 7 to 11 cycles. TCRdb itself ran the 5' RACE reads through MiXCR, one entry per CDR3 protein. The sample holds 1,500,000 or so distinct CDR3 sequences, under 55% seen once. The sequenced material came from blood. The receptors shown here come from a woman between 18 and 29 years old in good health.

The chain has TRBV29-1 and TRBJ2-7; possibly TRBD2 for D (6 bases). Germline V gene data show CDR1 as SQVTM and CDR2 as ANQGSEA. Trimming removed 7 bases at V and 0 bases at J, with 10 bases between. This CDR3 contains 12 residues. CDR3 bases: TGCAGCGCCGCCGGGAGCTCCTACGAGCAGTACTTC. The encoded protein is CSAAGSSYEQYF.

The chain recombines TRBV20-1 with TRBJ1-5; no reliable D call. Trimming removed 6 bases at V and 3 bases at J, with 15 bases between. The length of the CDR3 is 14 residues. From germline, CDR1 is DFQATT and CDR2 SNEGSKA (reference sequence). The CDR3 protein is CSAVSNSFNQPQHF. CDR3 nucleotides: TGCAGTGCAGTATCTAACAGCTTCAATCAGCCCCAGCATTTT.

In this sample, this clonotype turned up a few times. This chain connects TRBV4-2 to TRBJ1-5; 7 positions agree with TRBD1. The germline CDR1 and CDR2 sequences are LGHNA and YNFKEQ. The CDR3 has 16 amino acids. J was trimmed by 1 base and V by 2 bases; bases with no gene match: 5. The CDR3 spells CASSQRTGISNQPQHF. The DNA for the CDR3 is TGTGCCAGCAGCCAAAGGACAGGAATAAGCAATCAGCCCCAGCATTTT.

This clonotype has only a few counts. The chain combines TRBV20-1 with TRBJ1-2; 9 bases are a match to TRBD1. Germline V lookup: CDR1 DFQATT, CDR2 SNEGSKA (reference sequence). This CDR3 comprises 13 residues. Unmatched junction bases numbered 5, after V lost 3 bases and J lost 6 bases. CDR3 DNA sequence: TGCAGTGCTAGGGACAGGGGAAGGGATGGCTACACCTTC. Translation: CSARDRGRDGYTF.

This clonotype was seen a few times. The gene calls are TRBV21-1 and TRBJ2-4; the tabulated D call, TRBD1, remains unverified against the DNA. TRBV21-1 is shown as a pseudogene. The CDR3 runs to 16 residues. The CDR3 spells CASSKSRPTAKNIQYF. CDR3 sequence (DNA): TGTGCCAGCAGCAAATCCCGCCCCACAGCCAAAAACATTCAGTACTTC.

In the case of this clonotype: One junction end disagrees with the germline gene, perhaps due to a read error. The rearrangement uses TRBV29-1 and TRBJ1-2; 7 bases are shared with TRBD1. CDR1 SQVTM and CDR2 ANQGSEA come from the germline V gene. CDR3 length equals 16 residues. CDR3 residues: CSVEEGSDREDYGYTF. CDR3 nucleotides: TGTAGCGTTGAAGAAGGCTCTGACAGGGAAGACTATGGCTACACCTTC.

The sample holds a few counts of this clonotype. The chain uses TRBV25-1 and TRBJ2-5; D possibly corresponds to TRBD2 (7 bases). Trimming removed 5 bases at V and 5 bases at J, with 21 bases between. The germline gives CDR1 MGHDK, CDR2 SYGVNS. This CDR3 region has 16 residues. CDR3 sequence (DNA): TGTGCCAGCAGTTGGAATAGGGGGGGGTTCAGGGAGACCCAGTACTTC. Encoded protein: CASSWNRGGFRETQYF.

In this sample, this clonotype turned up once. This chain joins TRBV7-2 and TRBJ2-5; tentative D call: TRBD2 (5 bases). V was shortened by 1 base and J by 5 bases, with 17 bases between the two germline ends. The CDR3 sequence is 16 residues long. The germline V gene encodes CDR1 SGHTA and CDR2 FQGNSA. The CDR3 region is CASSLGIVVTRETQYF. Here the CDR3 DNA reads TGTGCCAGCAGCTTAGGTATCGTGGTAACTAGGGAGACCCAGTACTTC.

This clonotype was observed a handful of times. The chain combines TRBV27 with TRBJ2-7; 7 bases are a match to TRBD2. The CDR3 loop spans 15 amino acids. Germline CDR1 reads MNHEY; CDR2 reads SMNVEV (reference sequence). Trimming took 2 bases from V and 2 from J; bases not matched to a gene: 6. CDR3 coding DNA: TGTGCCAGCAGTTTAAGGGAGGGGCAGCCCTACGAGCAGTACTTC. It encodes CASSLREGQPYEQYF.

The chain links TRBV7-2 to TRBJ2-5, with no clear D. Germline loops: CDR1 SGHTA, CDR2 FQGNSA. The CDR3 runs 18 residues. The V end was cut by 2 bases, the J end by 1 base, with 20 bases between. CDR3 in DNA: TGTGCCAGCAGCTTAAGGTCAAAGGCGACGGTCCCCCAAGAGACCCAGTACTTC. Amino acids: CASSLRSKATVPQETQYF.

In this sample, this clonotype turned up many times. This CDR3 reads CSASAGTYEQYF. The CDR3 DNA follows: TGCAGTGCTAGCGCGGGGACCTACGAGCAGTACTTC. This chain joins TRBV20-1 and TRBJ2-7, with D possibly TRBD2 on 6 matching bases. The V gene lost 3 bases and the J gene lost 2 bases, with 8 bases spanning the gap. The length of the CDR3 is 12 residues. The V gene's germline CDR1 is DFQATT and CDR2 SNEGSKA (reference sequence).

This clonotype was seen a handful of times. The chain employs TRBV7-2 and TRBJ2-7; TRBD1 aligns across 7 bases. This CDR3 contains 15 residues. The V and J ends lost 3 bases and 1 base, in that order; junction bases with no gene match: 6. CDR1 is SGHTA and CDR2 is FQGNSA in the germline V gene. The CDR3 is CASSFYRGTSYEQYF. As DNA, the CDR3 is TGTGCCAGCAGCTTTTACAGGGGAACATCCTACGAGCAGTACTTC.

This clonotype was recorded once. J is TRBJ2-7 and V is TRBV5-6; 8 bases are a match to TRBD1. Per germline, CDR1 SGHDT and CDR2 YYEEEE. The CDR3 is 15 amino acids. Unmatched junction bases numbered 9, after V lost 3 bases and J lost 4 bases. CDR3 coding DNA: TGTGCCAGCAGCTCCCTGGACAGGGTCGCATACGAGCAGTACTTC. Protein sequence: CASSSLDRVAYEQYF.

V is TRBV7-2 and J is TRBJ2-2, with no clear D. The germline V gene encodes CDR1 SGHTA and CDR2 FQGNSA. V gave up 5 bases and J gave up 4 bases, with 8 bases separating them. CDR3 length: 13 amino acids. The CDR3 loop is CASSPFATGELFF. DNA for the CDR3: TGTGCCAGCAGCCCGTTCGCCACCGGGGAGCTGTTTTTT.

As concerns this clonotype: Relative to the germline gene, one junction end is altered; a read error may explain this. The chain has TRBV7-9 and TRBJ2-7, with D tentatively TRBD1 (5 bases). This CDR3 has 14 residues. Germline values: CDR1 SEHNR, CDR2 FQNEAQ (reference sequence). Here the CDR3 reads CASGLETGSYEQYF. The CDR3 DNA sequence: TGTGCCAGCGGCTTAGAAACAGGATCCTACGAGCAGTACTTC.

There are a few counts of this clonotype. The V call is TRBV6-6, the J call TRBJ2-1; 7 bases fit TRBD2. The CDR3 has 17 residues. V lost 9 bases and J lost 0; bases outside the gene matches: 14. Germline-derived CDR1 and CDR2 are MNHNY and SVGAGI (reference sequence). Here the CDR3 reads CASKTSRSNPSYNEQFF. Written as DNA, the CDR3 is TGTGCCAGTAAGACTAGCAGATCAAACCCCTCCTACAATGAGCAGTTCTTC.

This clonotype has only a few counts. J is TRBJ2-1 and V is TRBV20-1; 7 bases align to TRBD2. V lost 5 bases, J lost 8 bases, and 12 bases stayed unmatched. The CDR3 contains 14 residues. In germline, CDR1 is DFQATT, CDR2 SNEGSKA (reference sequence). This CDR3 reads CSALWREPGYEQFF. CDR3 in DNA: TGCAGTGCTCTATGGCGGGAGCCGGGCTATGAGCAGTTCTTC.

The rearrangement joins TRBV2 to TRBJ2-7; D not certain. The CDR3 consists of 12 residues. Trimming stripped 0 bases from V and 6 bases from J, with 6 bases between. CDR1 and CDR2 (germline): SNHLY, FYNNEI. The CDR3 bases are TGTGCCAGCAGTGAAGCGCTAGGCGAGCAGTACTTC. Amino acid sequence: CASSEALGEQYF.

In DNA form, the CDR3 reads TGTGCCAGCAATACCCAGGGAAAGAATTCACCCCTCCACTTT. It is translated as CASNTQGKNSPLHF. The chain recombines TRBV6-6 with TRBJ1-6; tentatively, D is TRBD1 (5 bases). Germline CDR1 is MNHNY and CDR2 is SVGAGI (reference sequence). This CDR3 has 14 amino acids. V lost 7 bases and J 7 bases, leaving 14 bases between the germline ends.

V and J are TRBV20-1 and TRBJ1-1; 9 nucleotides align to TRBD1. The CDR3 sequence is 14 residues long. Germline V gene data show CDR1 as DFQATT and CDR2 as SNEGSKA (reference sequence). V lost 5 bases and J lost 5; bases outside the gene matches: 9. This CDR3 is CSAQTGTGLTEAFF. The CDR3 DNA reads as TGCAGTGCTCAAACAGGGACAGGGTTAACTGAAGCTTTCTTT.